A single sample gave rise to the 10 T cell receptor beta chains below, sequenced in a study of blood T cells in healthy people across ages (dated by TCRdb to the mid-2010s). The library was built by means of 5' RACE. The run used an Illumina HiSeq 2500. A second PCR of about 6 to 11 cycles was performed with a sample-barcoded 5' primer and a J-beta primer mix. Using fastp at Q25 and MiXCR, TCRdb reprocessed the public reads and kept productive beta chains. All rows with the same CDR3 protein become a single entry with the most common DNA and genes. The sample includes 790,000 or so distinct CDR3 sequences, with roughly 56% observed a single time. In total, the top ten clones hold around 24% of the sample. Sequenced sample: blood. These receptors were collected from a man aged 40-50 years in good health.

The chain links TRBV20-1 to TRBJ2-5; either TRBD1 or TRBD2 may supply D (5 bases each). Germline V gene lookup returns CDR1 DFQATT and CDR2 SNEGSKA (reference sequence). The germline V and J ends were trimmed by 4 bases and 5 bases, with 20 bases remaining between them. The CDR3 runs to 15 residues. The CDR3 nucleotides read TGCAGTGCTAACTCCCCGTGGGACCTAGGGGAGACCCAGTACTTC. It codes for CSANSPWDLGETQYF.

The V and J genes are TRBV7-6 and TRBJ1-5; 8 bases align to TRBD1. Germline values: CDR1 SGHVS, CDR2 FNYEAQ. V shed 5 bases and J 4 bases; nucleotides not matched to a gene: 4. This CDR3 has 14 residues. The CDR3 DNA reads TGTGCCAGCAGCCCGCAGGGGGCAAATCAGCCCCAGCATTTT. Translated: CASSPQGANQPQHF.

The gene calls are TRBV19 and TRBJ2-6; D is unclear. The CDR3 runs 15 residues. Germline V gene sequence: CDR1 LNHDA, CDR2 SQIVND (reference sequence). V was pared by 7 bases and J by 0 bases, with 10 bases between. The CDR3 loop is CASTDVLSGANVLTF. The CDR3 bases are TGTGCCAGTACCGATGTGCTCTCTGGGGCCAACGTCCTGACTTTC.

The chain combines TRBV30 with TRBJ2-2; D is undetermined. Trimming cost V 4 bases and J 4 bases, with 7 bases left between them. Germline assignment: CDR1 GTSNPN and CDR2 SVGIG (reference sequence). The CDR3 is 12 amino acids. The CDR3 DNA is TGTGCCTGGAAGGACGGCACCGGGGAGCTGTTTTTT. Translating gives CAWKDGTGELFF.

The chain has TRBV29-1 and TRBJ2-1, with 15 bases identical to TRBD2. J lost 8 bases, V lost 8 bases, and 10 bases had no gene match. The CDR3 contains 15 residues. Germline V gives CDR1 SQVTM, CDR2 ANQGSEA. For the CDR3, the DNA is TGCAGCACCTTTGCCGGGACTAGCGGGAGGCATGAGCAGTTCTTC. Encoded protein: CSTFAGTSGRHEQFF.

This chain links TRBV28 with TRBJ1-4; no definite D call. V was cut by 3 bases and J by 4 bases, with 18 bases left in between. This CDR3 has 17 residues. Per germline, CDR1 MDHEN and CDR2 SYDVKM. CDR3 coding DNA: TGTGCCAGCAGTTTTGCTCTATTAGGGCAGGATAATGAAAAACTGTTTTTT. The encoded protein is CASSFALLGQDNEKLFF.

This chain connects TRBV6-2 or TRBV6-3 to TRBJ2-7; D possibly corresponds to TRBD1 (6 bases). This CDR3 is built from 12 residues. Between the trimmed V and J ends, which lost 8 bases and 1 base, there was a span of 9 bases. The germline V gene has CDR1 MNHEY and CDR2 SVGEGT. This CDR3 is CASQQGSYEQYF. The CDR3 DNA sequence: TGTGCCAGCCAACAGGGATCCTACGAGCAGTACTTC.

The chain is built from TRBV7-2 and TRBJ2-3, with no clear D. Trimming took off 2 bases at V and 4 bases at J, with 7 bases between the two ends. Germline loops: CDR1 SGHTA, CDR2 FQGNSA. The CDR3 spans 13 residues. DNA of the CDR3: TGTGCCAGCAGCTTAACGACCTCAGATACGCAGTATTTT. Translated, it gives CASSLTTSDTQYF.

This CDR3 is CSVATSGRGNEQFF. The CDR3 DNA reads as TGCAGCGTCGCAACTAGCGGGAGGGGCAATGAGCAGTTCTTC. This sequence joins TRBV29-1 and TRBJ2-1; 13 nucleotides line up with TRBD2. V was clipped by 6 bases and J by 6 bases; unmatched bases: 5. This CDR3 is 14 amino acids long. Looked up from germline, CDR1 is SQVTM and CDR2 is ANQGSEA.

This clonotype was detected only a few times. The chain links TRBV5-1 to TRBJ2-7; 12 nucleotides match TRBD2. Looked up from germline, CDR1 is SGHRS and CDR2 is YFSETQ. The CDR3 covers 16 residues. With 4 bases clipped from V and 0 bases from J, the junction kept 5 bases outside the gene matches. CDR3 sequence: CASSLTSGSASYEQYF. The CDR3 nucleotides read TGCGCCAGCAGCCTGACTAGCGGGAGCGCCTCCTACGAGCAGTACTTC. The full variable domain, its missing parts supplied by reference TRBV5-1 and TRBJ2-7, is KAGVTQTPRYLIKTRGQQVTLSCSPISGHRSVSWYQQTPGQGLQFLFEYFSETQRNKGNFPGRFSGRQFSNSRSEMNVSTLELGDSALYLCASSLTSGSASYEQYFGPGTRLTVT.